This entry features one TCR beta chain sequence. Its antigen is unidentified. Amplification targeted TCR beta CDR3 regions from RNA transcripts. First-round RT-PCR with HTBI primers amplified the TCR CDR3 region. TCRdb recomputed calls from the multiplex PCR reads with MiXCR, one row per CDR3 protein. The sample contains under 350,000 distinct CDR3 sequences, approximately 14% of which appear only once. The sample comes from a study of T cells in Graves' hyperthyroidism and ophthalmopathy. Based on clinical symptoms, serum thyroxine and TRAb, thyroid ultrasound and orbital computed tomography, diagnoses were reached. Germline assignment: CDR1 LGHNA and CDR2 YNFKEQ. After removal of 8 bases from V and 2 bases from J, the junction contained 6 bases not matched to a gene. The CDR3 has 15 amino acids. General study findings and limits: It was a median about 6.5 months before onset that the model predicted ophthalmopathy. Blood also showed most of the thyroid clonotypes that were expanded above 0.001.

V gene TRBV4-2 combines with J gene TRBJ2-2; TRBD2 matches 9 bases. What was sequenced was blood. This receptor was identified in a middle-aged woman with Graves' hyperthyroidism. Here the CDR3 DNA reads TGTGCCAGCGGCACGGGACTAGCAAACACCGGGGAGCTGTTTTTT. This encodes CASGTGLANTGELFF.